Shown below are 21 T cell receptor beta chains from a single sample sequenced in a study of cytomegalovirus exposure and HLA in healthy donors. Primers included in the PCR were 60 Vbeta and 13 Jbeta primers. The method was immunoSEQ multiplex PCR; TCRdb's version includes in-frame clones alone and lacks a portion of them. The repertoire holds 150,000 to 200,000 clones, with over 75% as singletons. Sequencing was done on a sample of PBMCs. The receptor source for this set is a man aged 18 to 29 in good health and CMV-seropositive.

The chain has TRBV19 and TRBJ2-7; tentative D call: TRBD1 (6 bases). Germline V gives CDR1 LNHDA, CDR2 SQIVND (reference sequence). This CDR3 is built from 13 residues. Trimming left V 5 bases short and J 7 bases short, with 15 bases between. The CDR3 loop reads CASSVNRVGEQYF. The CDR3 DNA reads TGTGCCAGTAGTGTTAACAGGGTCGGGGAGCAGTACTTC.

This chain links TRBV7-2 with TRBJ2-2, with TRBD2 matching 7 bases. V dropped 0 bases and J dropped 3; count of bases not matched to a gene: 4. Germline lookup yields CDR1 SGHTA and CDR2 FQGNSA. The CDR3 is made up of 16 amino acids. CDR3 sequence (DNA): TGTGCCAGCAGCTTAGCGGGGGGGTCTTACACCGGGGAGCTGTTTTTT. Translation: CASSLAGGSYTGELFF.

This sequence joins TRBV21-1 and TRBJ2-3; the DNA was not compared with TRBD2, the D call given in the table. TRBV21-1 represents a pseudogene. The CDR3 sequence is 13 residues long. CDR3 bases: TGTGCCAGCAGCAAAAGGTCGGGGGATACGCAGTATTTT. Translation: CASSKRSGDTQYF.

Only one count was recorded for this clone. The rearrangement joins TRBV2 to TRBJ1-2; D not resolved. CDR1 is SNHLY and CDR2 is FYNNEI in the germline V gene. The CDR3 loop spans 15 amino acids. The ends were cut back, 4 bases at V and 2 bases at J, with 14 bases in the middle. The CDR3, as DNA: TGTGCCAGCAGTGTATTGCTCCGAGGGAACTATGGCTACACCTTC. This translates into CASSVLLRGNYGYTF.

V and J are TRBV27 and TRBJ2-2; maybe TRBD1 (5 bases). Trimming cost V 8 bases and J 6 bases, with 16 bases left between them. Germline assignment: CDR1 MNHEY and CDR2 SMNVEV (reference sequence). The CDR3 extends over 14 amino acids. This CDR3 is CASRDFQGSGELFF. In DNA, the CDR3 is TGTGCCAGCCGAGACTTTCAGGGCTCCGGGGAGCTGTTTTTT.

This clone was seen just once. The chain employs TRBV7-8 and TRBJ1-6; 9 nucleotides line up with TRBD1. With 4 bases clipped from V and 10 bases from J, the junction kept 5 bases outside the gene matches. The CDR3 is made up of 14 amino acids. The germline V gene has CDR1 SGHVS and CDR2 FQNEAQ. The CDR3 nucleotides read TGTGCCAGCAGCTCCGACAGGGGGGGCTCACCCCTCCACTTT. Its translation: CASSSDRGGSPLHF.

This sequence joins TRBV19 and TRBJ1-5; tentatively, D is TRBD1 (6 bases). Germline loops: CDR1 LNHDA, CDR2 SQIVND (reference sequence). The CDR3 is made up of 15 amino acids. V lost 10 bases to trimming and J lost 7 bases, with 23 bases between them. CDR3 residues: CATGPRAGAQQPQHF. The CDR3 DNA follows: TGTGCCACCGGTCCCCGGGCGGGGGCTCAACAGCCCCAGCATTTT.

The chain joins TRBV18 to TRBJ2-5; D is ambiguous. V dropped 5 bases and J dropped 5 bases, with 6 bases sitting between them. CDR3 length: 11 amino acids. Per germline, CDR1 KGHSH and CDR2 LQKENI. The chain's CDR3 is CASSTGETQYF. The CDR3 DNA reads TGTGCCAGCTCAACCGGGGAGACCCAGTACTTC.

J is TRBJ2-2 and V is TRBV9; 11 bases align to TRBD1. V trimming: 2 bases; J trimming: 5 bases; junction bases outside the gene matches: 5. Per the germline V gene, CDR1 is SGDLS and CDR2 is YYNGEE. There are 16 residues in the CDR3. The CDR3: CASSVGQGARTGELFF. CDR3 nucleotides: TGTGCCAGCAGCGTCGGACAGGGGGCGCGAACCGGGGAGCTGTTTTTT.

V is TRBV5-4 and J is TRBJ2-5, with 13 bases identical to TRBD2. Germline trimming cut 3 bases from V and 3 bases from J; bases unmatched to any gene: 5. The CDR3 sequence is 16 residues long. The germline V gene encodes CDR1 SGHNT and CDR2 YYREEE (reference sequence). CDR3 region: CASSSPGTSGEETQYF. The CDR3 bases are TGTGCCAGCAGCTCCCCCGGGACTAGCGGGGAAGAGACCCAGTACTTC.

V is TRBV19 and J is TRBJ2-1, with D hard to call. The CDR3 length is 14 residues. The V end was cut by 3 bases, the J end by 9 bases, with 15 bases between. Germline CDR1 and CDR2: LNHDA and SQIVND (reference sequence). The DNA for the CDR3 is TGTGCCAGTAGTATGGGTCCCCCGGGTGGTGAGCAGTTCTTC. Protein: CASSMGPPGGEQFF.

V gene TRBV11-2 combines with J gene TRBJ2-3; 8 positions match TRBD2. The germline V gene has CDR1 SGHAT and CDR2 FQNNGV. Trimming took 1 base from V and 1 from J; bases not matched to a gene: 4. There are 16 residues in the CDR3. As DNA, the CDR3 is TGTGCCAGCAGCTTAGGGATGCGGGGGGGCACAGATACGCAGTATTTT. It is translated as CASSLGMRGGTDTQYF.

The chain is built from TRBV7-2 and TRBJ2-6, with 9 bases matching TRBD2. Germline V gene data show CDR1 as SGHTA and CDR2 as FQGNSA. This CDR3 is built from 17 residues. The J segment lost 1 base and the V segment lost 4 bases, leaving 5 bases of the junction unmatched. CDR3: CASSSLRGGSGANVLTF. In DNA form, the CDR3 reads TGTGCCAGCAGCTCGTTGCGGGGGGGATCTGGGGCCAACGTCCTGACTTTC.

Turning to this clone: One end of the junction fails to match germline, which may point to a read error. V usage is TRBV6-5 and J usage is TRBJ1-6, with D uncertain. The CDR3 extends over 14 amino acids. CDR1 is MNHEY and CDR2 is SVGAGI in the germline V gene. The CDR3 loop is CAISDRGLDSPLHF. DNA of the CDR3: TGTGCCATCAGTGATCGCGGGTTGGATTCACCCCTCCACTTT.

This clone was counted once. The V and J genes are TRBV19 and TRBJ2-7, with 8 bases aligning to TRBD2. The CDR3 contains 14 residues. V lost 5 bases and J lost 6; bases outside the gene matches: 9. The germline gives CDR1 LNHDA, CDR2 SQIVND (reference sequence). CDR3 DNA sequence: TGTGCCAGTAGTTCTAGCGGGCGTTATGGCGAGCAGTACTTC. Translation: CASSSSGRYGEQYF.

The chain joins TRBV27 to TRBJ2-3; D is unresolved. This CDR3 region has 11 residues. CDR1 MNHEY and CDR2 SMNVEV come from the germline V gene (reference sequence). Deletions cut 5 bases from V and 5 bases from J, with 5 bases between. CDR3 in amino acids: CASSSRDTQYF. The CDR3 DNA reads TGTGCCAGCAGTAGCCGAGATACGCAGTATTTT.

The V call is TRBV9, the J call TRBJ1-1; a possible D gene is TRBD1 (6 bases). Germline CDR1 is SGDLS and CDR2 is YYNGEE. Trimming cost V 3 bases and J 4 bases, with 10 bases left between them. The CDR3 spans 13 residues. The DNA of the CDR3 is TGTGCCAGCAGCGACTTACAGGGCACTGAAGCTTTCTTT. It translates to CASSDLQGTEAFF.

The chain links TRBV11-3 to TRBJ2-2; D unclear. CDR3 length: 13 amino acids. The germline V gene encodes CDR1 SGHNT and CDR2 YENEEA. Trimming left V 0 bases short and J 5 bases short, with 4 bases between. The CDR3 bases are TGTGCCAGCAGCTTAGATCTTACCGGGGAGCTGTTTTTT. Translated: CASSLDLTGELFF.

The V gene is TRBV25-1, the J gene TRBJ1-5; D not certain. This CDR3 spans 15 amino acids. V lost 2 bases and J lost 5, with 13 bases in between. Germline V gene data show CDR1 as MGHDK and CDR2 as SYGVNS. The CDR3 here is CASSEGEGRDQPQHF. The CDR3 DNA sequence: TGTGCCAGCAGTGAAGGGGAGGGTAGGGATCAGCCCCAGCATTTT.

The rearrangement links TRBV18 to TRBJ1-2; no clear D. This CDR3 contains 14 residues. V was clipped by 6 bases and J by 6 bases, with 17 bases between them. The germline V gene has CDR1 KGHSH and CDR2 LQKENI. CDR3 sequence: CASSTALSQDGYTF. CDR3 in DNA: TGTGCCAGCTCTACCGCCCTCTCTCAGGATGGCTACACCTTC. Full variable domain (rest looked up from reference TRBV18 and TRBJ1-2): NAGVMQNPRHLVRRRGQEARLRCSPMKGHSHVYWYRQLPEEGLKFMVYLQKENIIDESGMPKERFSAEFPKEGPSILRIQQVVRGDSAAYFCASSTALSQDGYTFGSGTRLTVV.

The chain joins TRBV7-2 to TRBJ1-4; no definite D call. The CDR3 is made up of 15 amino acids. The V and J ends lost 2 bases and 0 bases respectively, with 7 bases between them. Germline V CDR1 and CDR2: SGHTA, FQGNSA. Written as DNA, the CDR3 is TGTGCCAGCAGCTTATGGGGAGCAACTAATGAAAAACTGTTTTTT. Translating it yields CASSLWGATNEKLFF.